This TCR beta chain was profiled in a study of beta chain features in type 1 diabetes. V lost 4 bases and J lost 4; bases outside the gene matches: 7. CDR1 is PRHDT and CDR2 is FYEKMQ in the germline V gene (reference sequence). The CDR3 has 15 residues. Only a few counts were recorded for this clone. The authors reverse transcribed all of the isolated RNA, so sequencing captured expressed TCRB transcripts. Assay: immunoSEQ multiplex PCR; the TCRdb copy retains only in-frame clones and omits some. The data hold hundreds of thousands of clones, with 17% observed a single time. V usage is TRBV13 and J usage is TRBJ1-1; 9 bases match TRBD1. This TCR derives from a woman younger than 30 in good health. Sequenced input: naive CD4+ T cells from blood. The CDR3 DNA is TGTGCCAGCAGCTCCGAACAGGGGGCAGGCACTGAAGCTTTCTTT. Residues: CASSSEQGAGTEAFF.